This is a list of T cell receptor beta chains from one sample in a study of blood T cell repertoires in COVID-19. This table comes from immunoSEQ multiplex PCR, and its TCRdb copy is limited to in-frame clones, with some not included. The sample consists of more than 300,000 clones, about nine tenths of them appearing once. Sequencing was performed on PBMCs or T cells enriched from blood (not recorded which). These receptors were taken from a woman aged 40 to 50 who had been exposed to COVID-19. Both conserved end residues are part of each CDR3. The order of the fields is D gene, clone size, J gene, V gene, CDR3 protein, CDR3 DNA. The D gene is left open where the match is weak. Size values are once, few and many counts, or a class for expanded clones, and some rows have none.

>.|.|TRBJ1-4|TRBV9
CASSATRETNEKLFF
TGTGCCAGCAGCGCCACCCGGGAAACTAATGAAAAACTGTTTTTT
>TRBD1|.|TRBJ1-5|TRBV2
CASNTGTGFSNQPQHF
TGTGCCAGCAATACCGGGACAGGGTTTAGCAATCAGCCCCAGCATTTT
>TRBD2|.|TRBJ2-2|TRBV4-2
CASSTHDRLKTSDGGELFF
TGTGCCAGCAGCACTCATGACAGGTTGAAGACTAGCGATGGCGGGGAGCTGTTTTTT
>TRBD1|.|TRBJ2-7|TRBV2
CASSFRTGGGEQYF
TGTGCCAGCTCGTTTAGGACAGGGGGCGGCGAGCAGTACTTC
>TRBD2|.|TRBJ2-1|TRBV14
CASSQDLRLAGGHSYNEQFF
TGTGCCAGCAGCCAAGATCTGAGACTAGCGGGAGGTCACTCCTACAATGAGCAGTTCTTC
>.|.|TRBJ1-2|TRBV7-9
CASSSGDYGYTF
TGTGCCAGCAGCTCGGGGGACTATGGCTACACCTTC
>TRBD1|.|TRBJ2-2|TRBV19
CASSTIPLGQGANTGELFF
TGTGCCAGTAGTACCATCCCCCTGGGACAGGGGGCGAACACCGGGGAGCTGTTTTTT
>TRBD1|.|TRBJ1-4|TRBV6-5
CASRRQGTSWEKLFF
TGTGCCAGCAGACGACAGGGGACTTCCTGGGAAAAACTGTTTTTT
>.|.|TRBJ2-5|TRBV5-1
CASSLLAQETQYF
TGCGCCAGCAGCTTGTTAGCCCAAGAGACCCAGTACTTC
>TRBD2|.|TRBJ2-1|TRBV18
CASSPRGLAGVNNEQFF
TGTGCCAGCTCACCCAGGGGGCTAGCGGGAGTCAACAATGAGCAGTTCTTC
>TRBD2|.|TRBJ2-1|TRBV5-1
CASSLGLAEQFF
TGCGCCAGCAGCTTGGGACTAGCGGAGCAGTTCTTC
>.|.|TRBJ1-1|TRBV19
CASSYLRMAEAFF
TGTGCCAGTAGTTACCTGAGGATGGCTGAAGCTTTCTTT
>TRBD2|.|TRBJ2-3|TRBV6-2/TRBV6-3
CASSYSSMSGGEMQSDTQYF
TGTGCCAGCAGTTACTCTTCGATGTCCGGGGGGGAAATGCAGAGTGATACGCAGTATTTT
>.|many|TRBJ1-4|TRBV7-9
CASSSLTATNEKLFF
TGTGCCAGCAGCTCCCTGACAGCTACTAATGAAAAACTGTTTTTT
>.|.|TRBJ2-1|TRBV23-1
CASSLRRGEGFRRFPSFF
TGCGCCAGCAGCCTAAGGAGGGGTGAAGGATTTCGACGGTTCCCGTCTTTCTTC
>.|.|TRBJ1-2|TRBV5-4
CASSPSLGDSGGKGGYTF
TGTGCCAGCAGCCCCTCTCTTGGCGACAGTGGGGGGAAGGGTGGCTACACCTTC
>.|.|TRBJ1-2|TRBV12-3/TRBV12-4
CASNLSGRHGYTF
TGTGCCAGCAACCTGTCAGGGCGTCATGGCTACACCTTC
>TRBD1|.|TRBJ1-5|TRBV5-6
CASSFRQGGMSNQPQHF
TGTGCCAGCAGCTTCCGACAGGGGGGGATGAGCAATCAGCCCCAGCATTTT
>TRBD2|once|TRBJ2-1|TRBV24-1
CATSDPGTSGSRYNEQFF
TGTGCCACCAGTGACCCCGGGACTAGCGGGAGTAGATACAATGAGCAGTTCTTC
>TRBD2|.|TRBJ2-1|TRBV19
CASSIGTSGRRNEQFF
TGTGCCAGTAGTATCGGGACTAGCGGGAGACGCAATGAGCAGTTCTTC
>.|few|TRBJ1-5|TRBV6-5
CASSLRSNQPQHF
TGTGCCAGCAGTCTCCGTAGCAATCAGCCCCAGCATTTT
>.|.|TRBJ2-7|TRBV7-9
CASSLTGGEQYF
TGTGCCAGCAGCTTAACAGGCGGTGAGCAGTACTTC
>.|once|TRBJ1-1|TRBV7-8
CASSFRGNTEAFF
TGTGCCAGCAGCTTTCGGGGAAACACTGAAGCTTTCTTT
>.|.|TRBJ1-5|TRBV3-1/TRBV3-2
CASSHSGEGQPQHF
TGTGCCAGCAGCCACTCAGGGGAGGGTCAGCCCCAGCATTTT
>TRBD1|.|TRBJ1-3|TRBV5-5
CASSTSDRGGNTIYF
TGTGCCAGCAGCACCTCAGACAGGGGTGGAAACACCATATATTTT
>.|.|TRBJ1-2|TRBV15
CATSRDKGNRVAKGYTF
TGTGCCACCAGCAGAGATAAGGGAAACAGGGTCGCAAAGGGCTACACCTTC